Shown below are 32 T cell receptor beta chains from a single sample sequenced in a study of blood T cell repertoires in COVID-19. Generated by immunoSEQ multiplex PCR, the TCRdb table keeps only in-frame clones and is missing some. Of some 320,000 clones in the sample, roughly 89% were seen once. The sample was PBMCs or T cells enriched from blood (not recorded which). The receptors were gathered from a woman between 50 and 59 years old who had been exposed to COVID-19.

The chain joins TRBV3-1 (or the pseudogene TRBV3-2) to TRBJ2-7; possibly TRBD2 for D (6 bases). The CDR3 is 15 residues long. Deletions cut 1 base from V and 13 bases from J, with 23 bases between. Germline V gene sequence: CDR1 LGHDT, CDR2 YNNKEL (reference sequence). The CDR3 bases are TGTGCCAGCAGCCAAGGAAATGCGGGGACCTACCCGCATTACTTC. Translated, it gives CASSQGNAGTYPHYF.

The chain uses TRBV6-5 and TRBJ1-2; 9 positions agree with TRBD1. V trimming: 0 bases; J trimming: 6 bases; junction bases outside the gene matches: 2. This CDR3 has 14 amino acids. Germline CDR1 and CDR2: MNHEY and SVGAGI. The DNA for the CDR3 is TGTGCCAGCAGTTACTCGGACAGGGGCAATGGCTACACCTTC. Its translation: CASSYSDRGNGYTF.

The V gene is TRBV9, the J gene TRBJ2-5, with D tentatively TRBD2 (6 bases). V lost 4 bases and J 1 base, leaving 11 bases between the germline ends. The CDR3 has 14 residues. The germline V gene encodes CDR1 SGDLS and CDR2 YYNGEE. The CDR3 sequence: CASSPGGFQETQYF. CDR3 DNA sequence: TGTGCCAGCAGCCCCGGAGGGTTCCAAGAGACCCAGTACTTC.

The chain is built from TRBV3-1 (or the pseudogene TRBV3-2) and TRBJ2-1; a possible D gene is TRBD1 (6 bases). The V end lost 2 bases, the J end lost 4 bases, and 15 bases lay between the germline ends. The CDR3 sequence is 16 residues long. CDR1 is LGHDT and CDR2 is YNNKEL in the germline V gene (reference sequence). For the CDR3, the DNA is TGTGCCAGCAGCCAAAACAGGGACACTAGGTACAATGAGCAGTTCTTC. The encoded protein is CASSQNRDTRYNEQFF.

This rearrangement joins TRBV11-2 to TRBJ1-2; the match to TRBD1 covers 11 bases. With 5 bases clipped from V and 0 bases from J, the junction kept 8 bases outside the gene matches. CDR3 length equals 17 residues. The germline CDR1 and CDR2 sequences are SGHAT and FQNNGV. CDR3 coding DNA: TGTGCCAGCAGCGGAGGGACAGGGGGTAATACTAACTATGGCTACACCTTC. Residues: CASSGGTGGNTNYGYTF.

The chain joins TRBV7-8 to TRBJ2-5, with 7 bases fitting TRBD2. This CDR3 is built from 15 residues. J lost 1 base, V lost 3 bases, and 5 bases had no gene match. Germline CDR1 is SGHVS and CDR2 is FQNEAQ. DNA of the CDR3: TGTGCCAGCAGCTTGTACCGGGGGGTCCAAGAGACCCAGTACTTC. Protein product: CASSLYRGVQETQYF.

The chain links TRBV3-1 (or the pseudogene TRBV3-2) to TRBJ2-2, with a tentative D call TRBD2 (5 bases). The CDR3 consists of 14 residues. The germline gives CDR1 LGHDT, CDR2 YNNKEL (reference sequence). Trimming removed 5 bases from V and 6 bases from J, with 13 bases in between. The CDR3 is CASSSPGGSGELFF. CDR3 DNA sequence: TGTGCCAGCAGCTCTCCCGGCGGGTCCGGGGAGCTGTTTTTT.

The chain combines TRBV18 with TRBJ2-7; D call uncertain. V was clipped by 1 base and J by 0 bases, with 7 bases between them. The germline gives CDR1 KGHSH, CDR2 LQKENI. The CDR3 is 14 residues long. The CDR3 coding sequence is TGTGCCAGCTCACCACTTCGAGACTCCTACGAGCAGTACTTC. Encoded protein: CASSPLRDSYEQYF.

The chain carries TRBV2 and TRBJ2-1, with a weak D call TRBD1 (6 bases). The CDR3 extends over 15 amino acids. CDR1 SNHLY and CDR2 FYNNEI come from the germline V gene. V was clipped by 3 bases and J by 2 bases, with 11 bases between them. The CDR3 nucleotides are TGTGCCAGCAGTGACCGACAGGCCACCTACAATGAGCAGTTCTTC. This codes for CASSDRQATYNEQFF.

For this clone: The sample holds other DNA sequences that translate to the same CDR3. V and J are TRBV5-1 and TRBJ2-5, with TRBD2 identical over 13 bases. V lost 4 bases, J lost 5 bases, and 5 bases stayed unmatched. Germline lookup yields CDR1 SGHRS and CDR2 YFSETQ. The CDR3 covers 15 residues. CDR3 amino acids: CASSPGTSGVETQYF. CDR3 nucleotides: TGCGCCAGCAGCCCAGGGACTAGCGGGGTGGAGACCCAGTACTTC. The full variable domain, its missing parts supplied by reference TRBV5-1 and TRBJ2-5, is KAGVTQTPRYLIKTRGQQVTLSCSPISGHRSVSWYQQTPGQGLQFLFEYFSETQRNKGNFPGRFSGRQFSNSRSEMNVSTLELGDSALYLCASSPGTSGVETQYFGPGTRLLVL.

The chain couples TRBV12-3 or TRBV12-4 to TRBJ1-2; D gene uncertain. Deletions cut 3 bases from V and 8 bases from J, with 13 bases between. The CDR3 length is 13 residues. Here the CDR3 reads CASSFGTGGGYTF. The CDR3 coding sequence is TGTGCCAGCAGTTTTGGCACGGGAGGGGGCTACACCTTC.

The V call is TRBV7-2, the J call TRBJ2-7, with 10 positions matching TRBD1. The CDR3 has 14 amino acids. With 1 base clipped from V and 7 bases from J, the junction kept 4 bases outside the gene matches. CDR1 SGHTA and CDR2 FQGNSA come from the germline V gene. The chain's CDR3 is CASSLVGQGFEQYF. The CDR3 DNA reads TGTGCCAGCAGCTTAGTGGGACAGGGGTTTGAGCAGTACTTC.

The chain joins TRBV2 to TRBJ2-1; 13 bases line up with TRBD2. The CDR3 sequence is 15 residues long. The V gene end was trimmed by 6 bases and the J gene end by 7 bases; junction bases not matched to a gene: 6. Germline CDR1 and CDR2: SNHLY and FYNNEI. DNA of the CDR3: TGTGCCAGCAGCGCGGGACTAGCGGGGCGGAATGAGCAGTTCTTC. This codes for CASSAGLAGRNEQFF.

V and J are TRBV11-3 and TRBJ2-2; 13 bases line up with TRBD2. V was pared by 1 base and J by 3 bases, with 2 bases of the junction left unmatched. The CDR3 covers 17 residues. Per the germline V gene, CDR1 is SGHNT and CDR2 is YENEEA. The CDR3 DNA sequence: TGTGCCAGCAGCTTAGGACTAGCGGGGGGCTACACCGGGGAGCTGTTTTTT. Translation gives CASSLGLAGGYTGELFF.

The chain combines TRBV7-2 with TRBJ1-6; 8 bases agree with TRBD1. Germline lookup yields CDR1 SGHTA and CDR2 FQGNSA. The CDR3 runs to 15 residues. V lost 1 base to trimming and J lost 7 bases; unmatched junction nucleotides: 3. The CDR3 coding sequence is TGTGCCAGCAGCTTAGTAACAGGGGGGAATTCACCCCTCCACTTT. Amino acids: CASSLVTGGNSPLHF. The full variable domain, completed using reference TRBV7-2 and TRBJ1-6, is GAGVSQSPSNKVTEKGKDVELRCDPISGHTALYWYRQSLGQGLEFLIYFQGNSAPDKSGLPSDRFSAERTGGSVSTLTIQRTQQEDSAVYLCASSLVTGGNSPLHFGNGTRLTVT.

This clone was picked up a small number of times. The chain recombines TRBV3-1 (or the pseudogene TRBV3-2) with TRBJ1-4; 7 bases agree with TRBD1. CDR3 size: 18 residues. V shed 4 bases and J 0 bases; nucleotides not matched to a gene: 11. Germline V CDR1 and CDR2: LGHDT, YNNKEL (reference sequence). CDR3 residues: CASSPLGRGFATNEKLFF. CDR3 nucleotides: TGTGCCAGCAGCCCTCTGGGCAGGGGGTTTGCAACTAATGAAAAACTGTTTTTT.

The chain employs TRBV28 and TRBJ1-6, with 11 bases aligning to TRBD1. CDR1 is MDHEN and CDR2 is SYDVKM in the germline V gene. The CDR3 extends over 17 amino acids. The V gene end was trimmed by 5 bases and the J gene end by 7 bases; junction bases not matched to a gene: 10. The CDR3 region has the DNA TGTGCCAGCAGTCCGACCGGACAGGGGGCTGGAAATTCACCCCTCCACTTT. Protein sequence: CASSPTGQGAGNSPLHF.

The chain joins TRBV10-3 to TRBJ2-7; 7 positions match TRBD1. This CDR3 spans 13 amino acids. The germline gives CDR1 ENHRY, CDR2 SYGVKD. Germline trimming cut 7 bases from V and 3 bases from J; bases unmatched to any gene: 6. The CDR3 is CAINPGTDYEQYF. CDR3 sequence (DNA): TGTGCCATCAACCCTGGGACAGACTACGAGCAGTACTTC.

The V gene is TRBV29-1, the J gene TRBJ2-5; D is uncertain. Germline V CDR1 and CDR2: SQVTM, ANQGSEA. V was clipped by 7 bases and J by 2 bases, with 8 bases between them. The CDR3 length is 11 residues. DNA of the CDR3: TGCAGCGCCGGTGGTCAAGAGACCCAGTACTTC. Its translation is CSAGGQETQYF.

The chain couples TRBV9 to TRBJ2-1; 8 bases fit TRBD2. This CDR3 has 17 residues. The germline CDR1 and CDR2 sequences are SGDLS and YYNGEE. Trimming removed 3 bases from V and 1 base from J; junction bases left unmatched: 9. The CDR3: CASSDTRGGGSYNEQFF. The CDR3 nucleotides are TGTGCCAGCAGCGATACTAGGGGCGGGGGGTCCTACAATGAGCAGTTCTTC.

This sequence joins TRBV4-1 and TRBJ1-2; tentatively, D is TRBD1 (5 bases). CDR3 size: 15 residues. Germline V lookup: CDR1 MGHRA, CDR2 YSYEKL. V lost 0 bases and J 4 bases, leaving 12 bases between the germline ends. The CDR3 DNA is TGCGCCAGCAGCCAAGATAGTACAGGAAGCTATGGCTACACCTTC. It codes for CASSQDSTGSYGYTF.

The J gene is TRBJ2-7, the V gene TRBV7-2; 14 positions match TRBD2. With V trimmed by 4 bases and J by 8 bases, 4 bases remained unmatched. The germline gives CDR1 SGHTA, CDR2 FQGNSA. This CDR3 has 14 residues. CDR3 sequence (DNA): TGTGCCAGCAGCTCGGGACTAGCGGGGGTGAAGCAGTACTTC. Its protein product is CASSSGLAGVKQYF.

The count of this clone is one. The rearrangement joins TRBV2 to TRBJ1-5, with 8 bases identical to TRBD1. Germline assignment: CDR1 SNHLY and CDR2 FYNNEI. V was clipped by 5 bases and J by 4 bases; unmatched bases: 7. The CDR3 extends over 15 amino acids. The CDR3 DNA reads TGTGCCAGCAGTCAATTACAGGGGGTGAATCAGCCCCAGCATTTT. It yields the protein CASSQLQGVNQPQHF. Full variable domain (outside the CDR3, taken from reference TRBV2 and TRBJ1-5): EPEVTQTPSHQVTQMGQEVILRCVPISNHLYFYWYRQILGQKVEFLVSFYNNEISEKSEIFDDQFSVERPDGSNFTLKIRSTKLEDSAMYFCASSQLQGVNQPQHFGDGTRLSIL.

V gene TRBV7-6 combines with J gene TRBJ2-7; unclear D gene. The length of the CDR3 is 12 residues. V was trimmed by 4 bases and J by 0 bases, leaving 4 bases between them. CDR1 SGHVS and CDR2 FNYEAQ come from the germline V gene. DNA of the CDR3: TGTGCCAGCAGCTCATCCTCCTACGAGCAGTACTTC. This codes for CASSSSSYEQYF.

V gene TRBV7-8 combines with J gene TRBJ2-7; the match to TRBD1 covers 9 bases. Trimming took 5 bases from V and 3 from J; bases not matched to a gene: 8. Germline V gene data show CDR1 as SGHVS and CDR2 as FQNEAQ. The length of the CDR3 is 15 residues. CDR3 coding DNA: TGTGCCAGCAGCCCAGGGTGGGACAGGGTCTACGAGCAGTACTTC. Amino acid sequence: CASSPGWDRVYEQYF.

This CDR3 reads CASSIVGRWDTEAFF. The CDR3 coding sequence is TGTGCCAGTAGTATAGTCGGCAGGTGGGACACTGAAGCTTTCTTT. The chain carries TRBV19 and TRBJ1-1; D is unresolved. CDR3 size: 15 residues. Trimming shortened V by 1 base and J by 3 bases, and 12 bases separated the two germline ends. Per germline, CDR1 LNHDA and CDR2 SQIVND (reference sequence).

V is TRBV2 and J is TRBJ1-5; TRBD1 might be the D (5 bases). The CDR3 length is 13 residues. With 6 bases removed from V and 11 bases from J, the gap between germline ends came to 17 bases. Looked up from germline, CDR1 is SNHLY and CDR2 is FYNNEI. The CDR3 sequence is CASRLDRGDSQHF. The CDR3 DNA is TGTGCCAGCAGACTTGACCGAGGGGACTCCCAGCATTTT.

The DNA of the CDR3 is TGTGCCAGCAGTGTCGGGACAGGGTCGCCCTACGAGCAGTACTTC. Translation gives CASSVGTGSPYEQYF. V is TRBV28 and J is TRBJ2-7; 9 bases are shared with TRBD1. Germline lookup yields CDR1 MDHEN and CDR2 SYDVKM. V was clipped by 5 bases and J by 2 bases; unmatched bases: 7. The CDR3 sequence is 15 residues long. Full variable domain (missing parts from reference TRBV28 and TRBJ2-7): DVKVTQSSRYLVKRTGEKVFLECVQDMDHENMFWYRQDPGLGLRLIYFSYDVKMKEKGDIPEGYSVSREKKERFSLILESASTNQTSMYLCASSVGTGSPYEQYFGPGTRLTVT.

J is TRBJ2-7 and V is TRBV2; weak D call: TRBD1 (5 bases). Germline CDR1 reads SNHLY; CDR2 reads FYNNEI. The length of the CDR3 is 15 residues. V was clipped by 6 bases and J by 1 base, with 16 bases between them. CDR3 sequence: CASSPQGLDSYEQYF. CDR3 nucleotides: TGTGCCAGCAGCCCTCAGGGCCTTGATTCCTACGAGCAGTACTTC.

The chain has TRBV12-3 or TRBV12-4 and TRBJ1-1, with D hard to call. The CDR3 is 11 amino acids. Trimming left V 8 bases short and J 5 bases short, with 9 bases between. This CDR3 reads CASYRGTEAFF. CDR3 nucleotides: TGTGCCAGCTATCGAGGGACTGAAGCTTTCTTT.

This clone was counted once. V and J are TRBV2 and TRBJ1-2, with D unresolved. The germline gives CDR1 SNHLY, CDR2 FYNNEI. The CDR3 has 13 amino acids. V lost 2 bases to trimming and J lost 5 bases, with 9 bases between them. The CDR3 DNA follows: TGTGCCAGCAGTGAAATGTCAGGATATGGCTACACCTTC. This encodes CASSEMSGYGYTF.

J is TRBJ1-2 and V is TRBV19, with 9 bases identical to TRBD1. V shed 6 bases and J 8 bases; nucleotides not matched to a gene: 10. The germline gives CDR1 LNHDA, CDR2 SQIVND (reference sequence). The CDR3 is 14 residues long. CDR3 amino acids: CASREGQGSAGYTF. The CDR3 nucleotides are TGTGCCAGTAGAGAGGGACAGGGCTCGGCGGGCTACACCTTC.